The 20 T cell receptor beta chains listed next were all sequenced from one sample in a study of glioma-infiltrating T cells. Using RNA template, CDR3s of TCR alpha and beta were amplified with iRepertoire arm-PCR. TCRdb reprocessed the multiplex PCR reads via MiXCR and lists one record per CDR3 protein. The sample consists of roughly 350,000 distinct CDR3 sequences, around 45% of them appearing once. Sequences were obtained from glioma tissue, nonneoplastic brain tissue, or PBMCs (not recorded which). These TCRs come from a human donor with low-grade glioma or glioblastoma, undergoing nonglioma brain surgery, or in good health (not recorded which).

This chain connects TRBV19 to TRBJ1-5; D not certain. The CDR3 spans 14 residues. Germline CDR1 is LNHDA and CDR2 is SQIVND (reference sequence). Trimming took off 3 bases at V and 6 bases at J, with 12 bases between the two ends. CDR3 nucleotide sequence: TGTGCCAGTAGTATTCGGGCAGACGGTCAGCCCCAGCATTTT. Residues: CASSIRADGQPQHF.

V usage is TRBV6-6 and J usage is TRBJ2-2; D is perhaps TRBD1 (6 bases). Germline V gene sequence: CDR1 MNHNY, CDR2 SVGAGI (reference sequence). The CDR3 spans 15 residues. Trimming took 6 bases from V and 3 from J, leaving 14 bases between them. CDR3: CASSRDRPHTGELFF. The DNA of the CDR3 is TGTGCCAGCAGCCGTGACAGGCCACACACCGGGGAGCTGTTTTTT.

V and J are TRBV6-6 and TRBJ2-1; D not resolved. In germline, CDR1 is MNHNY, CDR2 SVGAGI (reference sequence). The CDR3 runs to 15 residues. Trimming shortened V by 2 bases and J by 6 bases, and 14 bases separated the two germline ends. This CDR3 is CASSYNLLSINEQFF. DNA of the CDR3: TGTGCCAGCAGTTACAACCTGCTCTCCATCAATGAGCAGTTCTTC.

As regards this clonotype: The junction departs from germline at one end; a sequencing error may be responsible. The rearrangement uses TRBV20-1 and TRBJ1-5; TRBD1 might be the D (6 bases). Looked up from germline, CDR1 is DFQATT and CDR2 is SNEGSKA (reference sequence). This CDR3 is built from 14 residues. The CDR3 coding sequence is TGCAGTGCTGAACCGGGGGGGCTTCAACAGCCCAAGCATTTT. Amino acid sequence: CSAEPGGLQQPKHF.

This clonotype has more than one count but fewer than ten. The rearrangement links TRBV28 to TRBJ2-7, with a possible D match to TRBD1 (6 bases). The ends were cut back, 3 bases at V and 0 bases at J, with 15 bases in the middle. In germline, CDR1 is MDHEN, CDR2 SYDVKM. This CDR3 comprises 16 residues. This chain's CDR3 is CASSLGAKLSSYEQYF. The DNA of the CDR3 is TGTGCCAGCAGTTTGGGGGCCAAACTGAGCTCCTACGAGCAGTACTTC.

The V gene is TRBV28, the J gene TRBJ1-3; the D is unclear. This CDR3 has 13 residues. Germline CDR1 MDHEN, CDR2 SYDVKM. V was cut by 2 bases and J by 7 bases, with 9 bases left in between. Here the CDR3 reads CASSLGQLNTIYF. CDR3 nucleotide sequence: TGTGCCAGCAGTTTAGGGCAGTTGAACACCATATATTTT.

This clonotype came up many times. CDR3 DNA: TGTGCCAGTCGCCGGGACAGGCTCACAGATACGCAGTATTTT. It yields the protein CASRRDRLTDTQYF. The genes are TRBV6-1 and TRBJ2-3; 8 bases agree with TRBD1. Trimming removed 9 bases from V and 2 bases from J; junction bases left unmatched: 7. Germline values: CDR1 MNHNS, CDR2 SASEGT. The CDR3 is made up of 14 amino acids.

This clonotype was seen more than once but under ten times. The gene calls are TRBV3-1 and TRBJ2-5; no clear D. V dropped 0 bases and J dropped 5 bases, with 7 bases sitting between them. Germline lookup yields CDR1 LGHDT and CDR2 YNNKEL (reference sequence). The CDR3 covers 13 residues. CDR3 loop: CASSQDLGETQYF. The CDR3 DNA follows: TGTGCCAGCAGCCAAGATCTGGGGGAGACCCAGTACTTC.

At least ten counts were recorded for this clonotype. Here the CDR3 DNA reads TGTGCCAGCAATGGACTAGCCCCCTACGAGCAGTACTTC. Its protein is CASNGLAPYEQYF. The chain joins TRBV6-2 or TRBV6-3 to TRBJ2-7; 8 nucleotides line up with TRBD2. The CDR3 consists of 13 residues. Per germline, CDR1 MNHEY and CDR2 SVGEGT. Germline trimming cut 7 bases from V and 2 bases from J; bases unmatched to any gene: 4.

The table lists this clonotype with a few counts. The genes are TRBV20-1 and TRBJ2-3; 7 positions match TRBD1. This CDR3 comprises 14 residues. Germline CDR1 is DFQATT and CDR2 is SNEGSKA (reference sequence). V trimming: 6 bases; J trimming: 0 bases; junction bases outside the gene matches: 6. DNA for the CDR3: TGCAGTGCGCAACAGGGGCCCAGCACAGATACGCAGTATTTT. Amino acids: CSAQQGPSTDTQYF.

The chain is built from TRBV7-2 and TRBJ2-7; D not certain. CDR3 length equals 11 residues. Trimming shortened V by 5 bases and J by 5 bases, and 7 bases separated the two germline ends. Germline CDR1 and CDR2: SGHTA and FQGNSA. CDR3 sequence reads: CASSQYDEQYF. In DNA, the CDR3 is TGTGCCAGCAGCCAATACGACGAGCAGTACTTC.

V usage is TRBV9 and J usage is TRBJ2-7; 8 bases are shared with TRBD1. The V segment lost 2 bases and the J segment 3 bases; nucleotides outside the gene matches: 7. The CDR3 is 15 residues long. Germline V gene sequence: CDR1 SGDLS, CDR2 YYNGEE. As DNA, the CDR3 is TGTGCCAGCAGCGTGGGGGGCAGGGGGCACTACGAGCAGTACTTC. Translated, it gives CASSVGGRGHYEQYF.

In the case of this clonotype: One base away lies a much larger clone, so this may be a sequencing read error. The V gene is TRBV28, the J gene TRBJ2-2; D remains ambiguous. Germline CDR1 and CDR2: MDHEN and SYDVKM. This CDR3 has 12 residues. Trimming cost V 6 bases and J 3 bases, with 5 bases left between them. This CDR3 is CASRQDTGELFF. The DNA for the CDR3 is TGTGCCAGCAGGCAGGACACCGGGGAGCTGTTTTTT.

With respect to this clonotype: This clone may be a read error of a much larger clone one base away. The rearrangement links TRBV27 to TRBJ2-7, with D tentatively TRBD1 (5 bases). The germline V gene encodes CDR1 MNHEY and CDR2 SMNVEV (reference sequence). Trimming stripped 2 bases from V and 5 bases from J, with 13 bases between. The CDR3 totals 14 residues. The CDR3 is CASSLHRFPHEQYF. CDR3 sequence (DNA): TGTGCCAGCAGTTTACACAGGTTTCCCCACGAGCAGTACTTC.

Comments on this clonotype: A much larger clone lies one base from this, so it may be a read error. The CDR3: CASSALERVNGYTF. CDR3 bases: TGTGCCAGCAGTGCCTTGGAAAGGGTGAATGGCTACACCTTC. The chain is built from TRBV27 and TRBJ1-2; no firm D call. Trimming removed 5 bases from V and 6 bases from J, with 16 bases in between. Germline-derived CDR1 and CDR2 are MNHEY and SMNVEV (reference sequence). This CDR3 spans 14 amino acids.

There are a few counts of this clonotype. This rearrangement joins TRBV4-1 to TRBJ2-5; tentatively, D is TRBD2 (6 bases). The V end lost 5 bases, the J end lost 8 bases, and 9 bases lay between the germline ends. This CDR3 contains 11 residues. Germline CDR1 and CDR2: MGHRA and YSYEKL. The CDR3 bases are TGCGCCAGCAGCAAAGCGGGTACCCAGTACTTC. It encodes CASSKAGTQYF.

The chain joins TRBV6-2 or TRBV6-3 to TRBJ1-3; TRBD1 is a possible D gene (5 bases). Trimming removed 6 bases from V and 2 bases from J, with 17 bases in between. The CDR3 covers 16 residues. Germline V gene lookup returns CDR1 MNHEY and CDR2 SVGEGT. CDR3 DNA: TGTGCCAGCAGCCAAGAAACCACAGGCGCTGGAAACACCATATATTTT. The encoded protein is CASSQETTGAGNTIYF.

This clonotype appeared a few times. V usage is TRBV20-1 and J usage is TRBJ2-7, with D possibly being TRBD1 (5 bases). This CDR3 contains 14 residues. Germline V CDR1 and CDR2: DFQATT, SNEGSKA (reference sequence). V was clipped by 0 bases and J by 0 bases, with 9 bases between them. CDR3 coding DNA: TGCAGTGCTAGAGATTGGGGCAGCTCCTACGAGCAGTACTTC. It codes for CSARDWGSSYEQYF.

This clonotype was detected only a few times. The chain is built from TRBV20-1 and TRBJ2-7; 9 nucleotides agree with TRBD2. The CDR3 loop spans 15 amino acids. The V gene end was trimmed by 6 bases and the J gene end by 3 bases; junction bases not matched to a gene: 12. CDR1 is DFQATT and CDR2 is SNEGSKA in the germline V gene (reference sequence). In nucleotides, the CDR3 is TGCAGTGCATTCAGCGGGAGGACTTTTATCTACGAGCAGTACTTC. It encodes CSAFSGRTFIYEQYF.

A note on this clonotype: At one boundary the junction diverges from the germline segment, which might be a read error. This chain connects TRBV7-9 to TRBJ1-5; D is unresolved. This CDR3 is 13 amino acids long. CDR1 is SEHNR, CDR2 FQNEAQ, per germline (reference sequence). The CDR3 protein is CASSQGQLQPQHF. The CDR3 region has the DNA TGCGCCAGCAGCCAAGGCCAACTTCAGCCCCAGCATTTT. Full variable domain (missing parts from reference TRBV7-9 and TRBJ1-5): DTGVSQNPRHKITKRGQNVTFRCDPISEHNRLYWYRQTLGQGPEFLTYFQNEAQLEKSRLLSDRFSAERPKGSFSTLEIQRTEQGDSAMYLCASSQGQLQPQHFGDGTRLSIL.